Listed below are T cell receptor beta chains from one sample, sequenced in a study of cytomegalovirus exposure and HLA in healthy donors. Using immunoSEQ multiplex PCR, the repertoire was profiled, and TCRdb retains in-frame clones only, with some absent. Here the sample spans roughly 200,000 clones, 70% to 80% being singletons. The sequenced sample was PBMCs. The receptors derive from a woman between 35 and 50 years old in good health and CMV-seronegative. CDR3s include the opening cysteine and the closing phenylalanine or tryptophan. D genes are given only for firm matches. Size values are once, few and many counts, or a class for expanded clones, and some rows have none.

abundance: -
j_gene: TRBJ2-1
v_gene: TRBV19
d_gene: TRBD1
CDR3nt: TGTGCCAGTACCGGTGGGACAGCGTACAATGAGCAGTTCTTC
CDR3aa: CASTGGTAYNEQFF

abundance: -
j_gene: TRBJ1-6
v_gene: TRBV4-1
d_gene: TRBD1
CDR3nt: TGCGCCAGCAGCCGAACAGGGGACTCACCCCTCCACTTT
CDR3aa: CASSRTGDSPLHF

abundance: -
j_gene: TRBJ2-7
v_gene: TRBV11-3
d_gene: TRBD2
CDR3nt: TGTGCCAGCAGCTTGCCCTCACGCGGGGCGGGAGGGAGATACGAGCAGTACTTC
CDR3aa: CASSLPSRGAGGRYEQYF

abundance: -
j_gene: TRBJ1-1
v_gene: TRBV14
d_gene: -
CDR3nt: TGTGCCAGCAGCCAAGAAAATGCTCGGAGGTTTGGAGCTTTCTTT
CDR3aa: CASSQENARRFGAFF

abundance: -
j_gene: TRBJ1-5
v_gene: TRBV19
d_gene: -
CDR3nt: TGTGCCAGTAGTATTCAGGGGCCGGGAAATCAGCCCCAGCATTTT
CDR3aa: CASSIQGPGNQPQHF

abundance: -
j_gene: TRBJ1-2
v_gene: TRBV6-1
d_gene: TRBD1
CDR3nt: TGTGCCAGCAGTGAGACAGGGCGGCATGGCTACACCTTC
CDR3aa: CASSETGRHGYTF

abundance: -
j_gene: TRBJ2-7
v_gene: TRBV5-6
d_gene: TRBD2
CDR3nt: TGTGCCAGCAGCTTGCGGGGGGCCTACGAGCAGTACTTC
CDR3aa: CASSLRGAYEQYF

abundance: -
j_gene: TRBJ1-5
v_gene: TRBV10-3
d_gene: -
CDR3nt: TGTGCCATCAGTCCGGAGGCCCGACCTACGCCCCAGCATTTT
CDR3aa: CAISPEARPTPQHF

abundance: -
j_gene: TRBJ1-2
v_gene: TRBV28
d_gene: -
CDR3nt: TGTGCCAGCAGTTTAATGGAGGCGGGGGGCTACACCTTC
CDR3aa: CASSLMEAGGYTF

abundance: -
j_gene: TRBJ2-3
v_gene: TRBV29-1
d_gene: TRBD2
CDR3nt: TGCGGCGTTTTTCCCTCTTCTGGGGGGCGGGGGGGTTCAGATACGCAGTATTTT
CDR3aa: CGVFPSSGGRGGSDTQYF

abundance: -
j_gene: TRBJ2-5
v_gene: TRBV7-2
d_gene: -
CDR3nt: TGTGCCAGCAGCTCAGGGTGGGAGACCCAGTACTTC
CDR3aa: CASSSGWETQYF

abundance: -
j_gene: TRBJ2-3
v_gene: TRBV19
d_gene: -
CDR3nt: TGTGCCAGTAGTCTGACTAGACGAGCCACAGATACGCAGTATTTT
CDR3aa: CASSLTRRATDTQYF

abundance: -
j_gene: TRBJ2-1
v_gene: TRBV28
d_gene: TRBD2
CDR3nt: TGTGCCAGCCGGACTAGCTTTTTCAATGAGCAGTTCTTC
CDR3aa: CASRTSFFNEQFF

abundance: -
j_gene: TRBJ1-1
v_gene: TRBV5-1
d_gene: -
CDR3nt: TGCGCCAGCAGCTTCACCCTAAGCATGAACACTGAAGCTTTCTTT
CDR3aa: CASSFTLSMNTEAFF

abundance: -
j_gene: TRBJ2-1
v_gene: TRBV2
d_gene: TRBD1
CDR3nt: TGTGCCAGCAGAGCAGACAGGGGGCCATACAATGAGCAGTTCTTC
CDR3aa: CASRADRGPYNEQFF

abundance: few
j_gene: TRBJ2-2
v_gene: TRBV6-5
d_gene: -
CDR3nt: TGTGCCAGCAAAACAGGGTTCGGGGAGCTGTTTTTT
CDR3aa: CASKTGFGELFF